The 32 T cell receptor beta chains below all came from one sample that was sequenced in a study of cytomegalovirus exposure and HLA in healthy donors. The protocol was immunoSEQ multiplex PCR, while the TCRdb copy is restricted to in-frame clones and leaves out a portion. The sample carries 200,000 or so clones, around 84% recorded once. Sequenced input: PBMCs. Receptor source: a woman in her thirties in good health and CMV-seropositive.

A single count supports this clone. This chain uses TRBV13 with TRBJ2-3; possibly TRBD2 for D (5 bases). Germline assignment: CDR1 PRHDT and CDR2 FYEKMQ (reference sequence). The germline V and J ends were trimmed by 4 bases and 6 bases, with 5 bases remaining between them. This CDR3 comprises 11 residues. CDR3 region: CASSWEDTQYF. The CDR3 DNA reads TGTGCCAGCAGCTGGGAGGATACGCAGTATTTT.

This chain uses TRBV9 with TRBJ2-2; 10 bases align to TRBD1. With 4 bases clipped from V and 7 bases from J, the junction kept 13 bases outside the gene matches. Germline CDR1 reads SGDLS; CDR2 reads YYNGEE. The CDR3 has 17 amino acids. The CDR3 DNA reads as TGTGCCAGCAGCTCAAGAGGGACAGGGGATATCGGCGGGGAGCTGTTTTTT. Amino acid sequence: CASSSRGTGDIGGELFF.

The genes are TRBV7-8 and TRBJ2-3; the D gene is possibly TRBD1 (5 bases). V was cut by 5 bases and J by 5 bases, with 8 bases left in between. The CDR3 is made up of 12 amino acids. CDR1 and CDR2 from the germline V gene are SGHVS and FQNEAQ. The CDR3: CASSTDRDTQYF. CDR3 nucleotides: TGTGCCAGCAGCACAGACAGAGATACGCAGTATTTT.

The chain carries TRBV28 and TRBJ2-1, with D perhaps matching TRBD1 (5 bases). Germline V lookup: CDR1 MDHEN, CDR2 SYDVKM. The CDR3 extends over 13 amino acids. Trimming shortened V by 6 bases and J by 14 bases, and 20 bases separated the two germline ends. The CDR3 nucleotides are TGTGCCAGCAGCCAGCCGTCGTTGGTGGACAAGTTCTTC. This codes for CASSQPSLVDKFF. Full variable domain (remainder filled in from reference TRBV28 and TRBJ2-1): DVKVTQSSRYLVKRTGEKVFLECVQDMDHENMFWYRQDPGLGLRLIYFSYDVKMKEKGDIPEGYSVSREKKERFSLILESASTNQTSMYLCASSQPSLVDKFFGPGTRLTVL.

This clone has only a few counts. The V gene is TRBV19, the J gene TRBJ2-7; D gene ambiguous. Trimming took off 5 bases at V and 0 bases at J, with 17 bases between the two ends. This CDR3 region has 16 residues. CDR1 LNHDA and CDR2 SQIVND come from the germline V gene (reference sequence). The CDR3, as DNA: TGTGCCAGTAGTTCAAACCCAGGTCTGGCCTCCTACGAGCAGTACTTC. Translation gives CASSSNPGLASYEQYF.

The chain recombines TRBV27 with TRBJ2-3; TRBD2 agrees at 10 bases. Germline values: CDR1 MNHEY, CDR2 SMNVEV (reference sequence). CDR3 size: 19 residues. Trimming took 2 bases from V and 1 from J; bases not matched to a gene: 12. CDR3: CASSLTPSGRGGGTDTQYF. The CDR3 coding sequence is TGTGCCAGCAGTTTAACCCCTAGCGGGAGAGGGGGGGGCACAGATACGCAGTATTTT.

The chain is built from TRBV28 and TRBJ1-1; 8 bases line up with TRBD1. The CDR3 length is 19 residues. The germline gives CDR1 MDHEN, CDR2 SYDVKM. V gave up 7 bases and J gave up 0 bases; unmatched junction bases: 19. CDR3 sequence: CASNLPLFGTGSVNTEAFF. The CDR3 nucleotides are TGTGCCAGCAACCTACCTCTTTTTGGGACAGGTTCGGTGAACACTGAAGCTTTCTTT.

The CDR3 spells CASSFQGETEAFF. CDR3 coding DNA: TGCGCCAGCAGCTTTCAGGGCGAGACTGAAGCTTTCTTT. The genes are TRBV5-1 and TRBJ1-1; D is possibly TRBD1 (5 bases). This CDR3 is 13 amino acids long. Per germline, CDR1 SGHRS and CDR2 YFSETQ. V was cut by 2 bases and J by 5 bases, with 10 bases left in between.

The chain links TRBV19 to TRBJ2-7; D possibly corresponds to TRBD1 (7 bases). V was shortened by 7 bases and J by 2 bases, with 15 bases between the two germline ends. The CDR3 is made up of 14 amino acids. Germline lookup yields CDR1 LNHDA and CDR2 SQIVND (reference sequence). As DNA, the CDR3 is TGTGCCAGTACCGTGCGGGACAGACCCTACGAGCAGTACTTC. Translation gives CASTVRDRPYEQYF.

The chain links TRBV4-1 to TRBJ2-7; the match to TRBD2 covers 11 bases. CDR3 length: 15 residues. V lost 3 bases and J lost 2; bases outside the gene matches: 3. Germline CDR1 reads MGHRA; CDR2 reads YSYEKL. The DNA for the CDR3 is TGCGCCAGCAGCCAGTCGACTAGCGGGGCCTACGAGCAGTACTTC. Translating it yields CASSQSTSGAYEQYF.

As for this clone: The junction shows a germline mismatch at one end, possibly a read error. V usage is TRBV29-1 and J usage is TRBJ2-1; D may be TRBD1 (5 bases). CDR1 is SQVTM and CDR2 is ANQGSEA in the germline V gene. The CDR3 covers 14 residues. Here the CDR3 reads CSVEGAQNYNEQFF. The CDR3 coding sequence is TGCAGCGTGGAAGGGGCCCAGAACTACAATGAGCAGTTCTTC.

This clone was seen a handful of times. The rearrangement joins TRBV5-1 to TRBJ2-2; 9 bases are shared with TRBD1. Germline V gene sequence: CDR1 SGHRS, CDR2 YFSETQ. Trimming took 4 bases from V and 7 from J; bases not matched to a gene: 5. The CDR3 extends over 14 amino acids. In DNA, the CDR3 is TGCGCCAGCAGCCGGGACAGGGCGGACGGGGAGCTGTTTTTT. The encoded protein is CASSRDRADGELFF.

This chain connects TRBV27 to TRBJ1-1; 7 bases agree with TRBD1. V lost 5 bases and J lost 0; bases outside the gene matches: 18. Germline assignment: CDR1 MNHEY and CDR2 SMNVEV (reference sequence). This CDR3 is 19 amino acids long. As DNA, the CDR3 is TGTGCCAGCAGTGGGACAGTTTTCCAATCCCAAAGCATGAACACTGAAGCTTTCTTT. Translation: CASSGTVFQSQSMNTEAFF.

This clone was detected only a few times. V is TRBV29-1 and J is TRBJ1-1; TRBD1 matches at 8 bases. Germline CDR1 SQVTM, CDR2 ANQGSEA. J lost 4 bases, V lost 7 bases, and 11 bases had no gene match. The CDR3 length is 14 residues. The CDR3 sequence: CSGLPGQVGTEAFF. The CDR3 region has the DNA TGCAGCGGTCTACCGGGACAGGTGGGCACTGAAGCTTTCTTT.

The chain combines TRBV10-2 with TRBJ2-1; 7 nucleotides align to TRBD2. V dropped 7 bases and J dropped 7; count of bases not matched to a gene: 4. The CDR3 runs 12 residues. Looked up from germline, CDR1 is WSHSY and CDR2 is SAAADI. The CDR3 bases are TGCGCCAGCACGCTCGGGAGGAATGAGCAGTTCTTC. It encodes CASTLGRNEQFF.

The chain combines TRBV27 with TRBJ2-7; 7 bases agree with TRBD1. Per germline, CDR1 MNHEY and CDR2 SMNVEV (reference sequence). CDR3 length equals 15 residues. V was pared by 7 bases and J by 0 bases, with 9 bases of the junction left unmatched. The CDR3: CASNQVGGLSYEQYF. The CDR3 coding sequence is TGTGCCAGCAACCAAGTAGGGGGCCTCTCCTACGAGCAGTACTTC.

This sequence joins TRBV5-1 and TRBJ2-1; maybe TRBD2 (7 bases). V was clipped by 4 bases and J by 0 bases, with 11 bases between them. Germline CDR1 SGHRS, CDR2 YFSETQ. This CDR3 is 15 amino acids long. Here the CDR3 reads CASSAGEGSYNEQFF. The CDR3 nucleotides read TGCGCCAGCAGCGCAGGGGAGGGCTCCTACAATGAGCAGTTCTTC.

This chain joins TRBV4-1 and TRBJ2-7; D is perhaps TRBD2 (5 bases). The V end was cut by 0 bases, the J end by 1 base, with 22 bases between. This CDR3 is 19 amino acids long. Germline values: CDR1 MGHRA, CDR2 YSYEKL. CDR3 sequence: CASSQDFYRARRISYEQYF. The CDR3 DNA sequence: TGCGCCAGCAGCCAAGACTTCTACCGGGCTCGGAGGATATCCTACGAGCAGTACTTC.

The table lists this clone with a few counts. The CDR3 loop reads CASSLSPSGNYEQYF. For the CDR3, the DNA is TGTGCCAGCAGCTTGTCACCTAGCGGGAACTACGAGCAGTACTTC. This chain joins TRBV5-4 and TRBJ2-7, with 9 bases lining up with TRBD2. The CDR3 is 15 residues long. Germline CDR1 SGHNT, CDR2 YYREEE (reference sequence). Trimming removed 1 base from V and 3 bases from J; junction bases left unmatched: 5.

This clone has a handful of counts. The V and J genes are TRBV2 and TRBJ1-2; D perhaps matches TRBD1 (5 bases). Germline CDR1 is SNHLY and CDR2 is FYNNEI. The V end was cut by 3 bases, the J end by 7 bases, with 15 bases between. This CDR3 comprises 14 residues. The CDR3: CASSDRGKERGYTF. DNA for the CDR3: TGTGCCAGCAGTGACCGGGGGAAGGAGCGTGGCTACACCTTC.

This chain uses TRBV19 with TRBJ2-7; D is possibly TRBD2 (6 bases). V was cut by 5 bases and J by 1 base, with 12 bases left in between. The CDR3 covers 14 residues. Germline CDR1 and CDR2: LNHDA and SQIVND (reference sequence). CDR3 coding DNA: TGTGCCAGTAGTTCCGGGACTCAGTCCTACGAGCAGTACTTC. Translating it yields CASSSGTQSYEQYF.

The sample holds a few counts of this clone. The J gene is TRBJ1-2, the V gene TRBV7-2; D remains unclear. The CDR3 has 13 residues. Deletions cut 1 base from V and 8 bases from J, with 11 bases between. Germline V gene sequence: CDR1 SGHTA, CDR2 FQGNSA. CDR3: CASSLERSMGYTF. CDR3 bases: TGTGCCAGCAGCTTAGAACGCAGTATGGGCTACACCTTC.

The chain is built from TRBV5-1 and TRBJ2-2, with 7 bases fitting TRBD1. The V gene end was trimmed by 5 bases and the J gene end by 6 bases; junction bases not matched to a gene: 10. Per germline, CDR1 SGHRS and CDR2 YFSETQ. This CDR3 region has 15 residues. CDR3 in DNA: TGCGCCAGCAGTCCCAGACAGGGTGTGTCCGGGGAGCTGTTTTTT. Its protein product is CASSPRQGVSGELFF.

The genes are TRBV2 and TRBJ1-1, with 8 bases that match TRBD1. CDR1 and CDR2 from the germline V gene are SNHLY and FYNNEI. The CDR3 extends over 15 amino acids. With V trimmed by 6 bases and J by 4 bases, 10 bases remained unmatched. The CDR3 DNA is TGTGCCAGCAGCGGACCAGGGGGCGATGGCACTGAAGCTTTCTTT. Protein sequence: CASSGPGGDGTEAFF.

J is TRBJ1-4 and V is TRBV28, with D hard to call. The germline gives CDR1 MDHEN, CDR2 SYDVKM. The CDR3 totals 13 residues. Trimming stripped 3 bases from V and 9 bases from J, with 11 bases between. The CDR3 sequence: CASSLAPPQKLFF. CDR3 nucleotides: TGTGCCAGCAGTTTGGCCCCGCCCCAAAAACTGTTTTTT. Together with reference TRBV28 and TRBJ1-4, the CDR3 gives the full variable domain: DVKVTQSSRYLVKRTGEKVFLECVQDMDHENMFWYRQDPGLGLRLIYFSYDVKMKEKGDIPEGYSVSREKKERFSLILESASTNQTSMYLCASSLAPPQKLFFGSGTQLSVL.

In this sample, this clone turned up once. The chain employs TRBV4-1 and TRBJ2-7; a possible D gene is TRBD2 (6 bases). The CDR3 sequence is 19 residues long. The germline V gene encodes CDR1 MGHRA and CDR2 YSYEKL. The V end lost 4 bases, the J end lost 2 bases, and 27 bases lay between the germline ends. CDR3 protein: CASSRGYNSGSQIAYEQYF. The CDR3 coding sequence is TGCGCCAGCAGCCGAGGGTATAATAGCGGATCCCAAATTGCCTACGAGCAGTACTTC.

Notes on this clone: This sample also contains other DNA sequences that code for the same CDR3. This chain uses TRBV7-8 with TRBJ2-1; 14 nucleotides line up with TRBD2. V lost 5 bases and J lost 9; bases outside the gene matches: 6. The CDR3 runs 15 residues. Germline lookup yields CDR1 SGHVS and CDR2 FQNEAQ. DNA for the CDR3: TGTGCCAGCAGCCTGGGACTAGCGGGAGTGGGTGAGCAGTTCTTC. This codes for CASSLGLAGVGEQFF.

The rearrangement uses TRBV2 and TRBJ2-1; D is ambiguous. V lost 6 bases, J lost 5 bases, and 11 bases lay in between. The CDR3 length is 13 residues. The germline V gene encodes CDR1 SNHLY and CDR2 FYNNEI. The CDR3 nucleotides read TGTGCCAGCAGCGCCGAGATAAACAATGAGCAGTTCTTC. Translation: CASSAEINNEQFF.

The chain has TRBV6-5 and TRBJ1-2, with TRBD1 as a possible D gene (6 bases). The CDR3 runs 12 residues. V gave up 4 bases and J gave up 8 bases, with 11 bases separating them. CDR1 and CDR2 from the germline V gene are MNHEY and SVGAGI. In DNA form, the CDR3 reads TGTGCCAGCAGTTCTAACAGGGAAGGCTACACCTTC. Protein sequence: CASSSNREGYTF.

V gene TRBV7-9 combines with J gene TRBJ1-2, with D possibly matching TRBD1 (6 bases). Germline V gives CDR1 SEHNR, CDR2 FQNEAQ (reference sequence). Trimming shortened V by 0 bases and J by 4 bases, and 15 bases separated the two germline ends. The CDR3 consists of 16 residues. The chain's CDR3 is CASSLADSQSIYGYTF. The CDR3 nucleotides are TGTGCCAGCAGCTTAGCGGACAGTCAGTCGATCTATGGCTACACCTTC. The entire variable domain, with the rest obtained from reference TRBV7-9 and TRBJ1-2, is as follows: DTGVSQNPRHKITKRGQNVTFRCDPISEHNRLYWYRQTLGQGPEFLTYFQNEAQLEKSRLLSDRFSAERPKGSFSTLEIQRTEQGDSAMYLCASSLADSQSIYGYTFGSGTRLTVV.

The chain combines TRBV28 with TRBJ1-2; D is uncertain. The CDR3 covers 14 residues. The ends were cut back, 5 bases at V and 8 bases at J, with 18 bases in the middle. Germline V gene lookup returns CDR1 MDHEN and CDR2 SYDVKM. The CDR3 DNA sequence: TGTGCCAGCAGTCGTCCAGTTCGTGCTTACGGCTACACCTTC. Its protein is CASSRPVRAYGYTF.

The chain combines TRBV7-8 with TRBJ1-1; D might be TRBD1 (6 bases). V lost 7 bases to trimming and J lost 2 bases, with 14 bases between them. CDR1 and CDR2 (germline): SGHVS, FQNEAQ. The CDR3 sequence is 14 residues long. Here the CDR3 DNA reads TGTGCCAGCATCAGACAGGCTGGAAACACTGAAGCTTTCTTT. Amino acid sequence: CASIRQAGNTEAFF.